The rows below give T cell receptor beta chains drawn from one sample of a study of blood T cells in healthy people across ages. TCRdb re-called the 5' RACE reads with MiXCR, one entry per CDR3 protein. The sample includes 630,000 or so distinct CDR3 sequences, roughly 32% seen only once; the top ten take approximately 15%. The sample consisted of blood. The source of these receptors is a woman of 80 years or more in good health. Both conserved end residues are part of each CDR3.

>TRBV27
CASSSAGQATDTQYF
>TRBV19
CASSKGQGQYSNQPQHF
>TRBV14
CASCRVGTANTEAFF
>TRBV19
CASRGTGGRGNQPQHF
>TRBV20-1
CSATSHYDRENEQFF
>TRBV5-6
CASSLKGFFNYGYTF
>TRBV29-1
CSVEASWGDTEAFF
>TRBV28
CASSLGLAVTYEQYF
>TRBV20-1
CSARDYSSAAYNEQYF
>TRBV5-4
CTSSLTGGGGGYTF
>TRBV5-1
CASSPDSYNEKLFF
>TRBV24-1
CATSRSRAGAITDTQYF
>TRBV12-3/TRBV12-4
CASSFAGSADTQYF
>TRBV6-1
CASSEATGAKGYTF